This TCR beta chain is from a study of human T cells and chemical hapten exposure. Study as a whole: The sensitizer, 2% DPC, was used on 2 cm by 2 cm of upper inner arm skin. TCR yield per sample varied, mainly due to pooled library volumes.

MiXCR, run by TCRdb on the RACE reads, gives a single entry per CDR3 protein. The sample lists roughly 70,000 distinct CDR3 sequences, approximately 29% seen once, with about 8.1% in the top ten. The study's findings and limits: Expanded TCRs formed significantly more large CDR3 similarity clusters than controls.

Time point defined: patch test 1, 2 weeks after DPC sensitization. The sample's treatment: therapeutic diphenylcyclopropenone sensitization with weekly scalp DPC. V lost 4 bases and J lost 4, with 7 bases in between. The CDR3 has 13 residues. CDR1 is SGHDN and CDR2 is FVKESK in the germline V gene. To note about this clonotype: Its antigen is not known.

The chain employs TRBV14 and TRBJ2-2; no clear D gene. Source: whole blood, taken in connection with sensitization to the hapten diphenylcyclopropenone (DPC). This TCR derives from a man aged 40-50 years with alopecia areata. Some clones in this sample may be carry-over from other donors' samples. The CDR3 spells CASSRSPTGELFF. The CDR3 nucleotides are TGTGCCAGCAGCCGAAGTCCCACCGGGGAGCTGTTTTTT.